The 13 T cell receptor beta chains presented below share a single source sample, sequenced in a study of shared clonotypes between healthy human individuals. Assay: immunoSEQ multiplex PCR; the TCRdb copy retains only in-frame clones and omits some. The table shows around 560,000 clones, with 85% to 95% occurring only once. The naive CD8 fraction comprised CD45RO-negative cells positively selected for CCR7 and excluded terminally differentiated effector memory CD45RA+ cells. The sequencing sample was made of naive CD8+ T cells sorted from blood. These receptors were obtained from a woman aged 25 to 45 in good health.

The rearrangement joins TRBV19 to TRBJ1-1; D is possibly TRBD1 (5 bases). The V end lost 5 bases, the J end lost 4 bases, and 11 bases lay between the germline ends. This CDR3 spans 13 amino acids. Germline CDR1 LNHDA, CDR2 SQIVND (reference sequence). Here the CDR3 DNA reads TGTGCCAGTAGTCCAAGGGGTTTCACTGAAGCTTTCTTT. Protein product: CASSPRGFTEAFF.

This chain uses TRBV7-8 with TRBJ1-5, with D maybe TRBD1 (6 bases). The V and J ends lost 4 bases and 0 bases respectively, with 19 bases between them. The CDR3 consists of 18 residues. Germline CDR1 reads SGHVS; CDR2 reads FQNEAQ. CDR3 amino acids: CASSWPRDKPDSNQPQHF. DNA for the CDR3: TGTGCCAGCAGCTGGCCCCGGGACAAACCAGATAGCAATCAGCCCCAGCATTTT.

V and J are TRBV4-1 and TRBJ2-5, with 7 bases aligning to TRBD1. The closer fit of TRBJ2-7 to the DNA end suggests the J call may be wrong. CDR1 is MGHRA and CDR2 is YSYEKL in the germline V gene. The CDR3 contains 15 residues. CDR3 amino acids: CASSQERGGYYEQYF. The CDR3 DNA reads as TGCGCCAGCAGCCAAGAGCGAGGGGGCTACTACGAGCAGTACTTC.

The chain's CDR3 is CASSLRPGAGQETQYF. DNA for the CDR3: TGTGCCAGCAGCTTGCGTCCAGGTGCGGGGCAAGAGACCCAGTACTTC. The chain recombines TRBV5-5 with TRBJ2-5; a weak D match, TRBD2 (6 bases). CDR1 SGHKS and CDR2 YYEKEE come from the germline V gene (reference sequence). V lost 1 base and J lost 2, with 15 bases in between. CDR3 length: 16 amino acids.

The chain carries TRBV5-6 and TRBJ2-3; 11 bases agree with TRBD2. V lost 0 bases to trimming and J lost 1 base; unmatched junction nucleotides: 4. The CDR3 contains 17 residues. CDR1 is SGHDT, CDR2 YYEEEE, per germline. The CDR3 DNA reads TGTGCCAGCAGCTTGGAGACTAGCGGGGACCGCACAGATACGCAGTATTTT. Amino acids: CASSLETSGDRTDTQYF.

The rearrangement joins TRBV10-3 to TRBJ2-7; 12 bases fit TRBD2. CDR1 is ENHRY and CDR2 is SYGVKD in the germline V gene. V shed 3 bases and J 2 bases; nucleotides not matched to a gene: 11. The CDR3 is 18 amino acids. CDR3 loop: CAISDPTSGRRGPYEQYF. The CDR3 nucleotides read TGTGCCATCAGTGACCCGACTAGCGGGAGAAGGGGCCCCTACGAGCAGTACTTC.

The chain couples TRBV27 to TRBJ1-5; D is possibly TRBD1 (5 bases). The V and J ends lost 0 bases and 7 bases respectively, with 16 bases between them. Per the germline V gene, CDR1 is MNHEY and CDR2 is SMNVEV (reference sequence). The CDR3 runs 16 residues. The DNA of the CDR3 is TGTGCCAGCAGTTTATCTGTTGACAGCCCCATCCAGCCCCAGCATTTT. It is translated as CASSLSVDSPIQPQHF.

The genes are TRBV2 and TRBJ2-7; 7 bases match TRBD2. Germline CDR1 is SNHLY and CDR2 is FYNNEI. The CDR3 runs to 14 residues. Trimming at V came to 3 bases and at J to 7 bases, leaving 9 bases not matched to a gene. This CDR3 reads CASSDMSGGGEQYF. In nucleotides, the CDR3 is TGTGCCAGCAGTGACATGTCGGGAGGAGGTGAGCAGTACTTC.

V is TRBV11-2 and J is TRBJ2-6, with D perhaps matching TRBD1 (5 bases). V shed 5 bases and J shed 0 bases, with 14 bases lying between them. Germline CDR1 is SGHAT and CDR2 is FQNNGV. The CDR3 runs to 17 residues. CDR3 DNA sequence: TGTGCCAGCAGCAAGAGACAGTCCGGCTCTGGGGCCAACGTCCTGACTTTC. It is translated as CASSKRQSGSGANVLTF. The entire variable domain, with the rest obtained from reference TRBV11-2 and TRBJ2-6, is as follows: EAGVAQSPRYKIIEKRQSVAFWCNPISGHATLYWYQQILGQGPKLLIQFQNNGVVDDSQLPKDRFSAERLKGVDSTLKIQPAKLEDSAVYLCASSKRQSGSGANVLTFGAGSRLTVL.

This clone was seen just once. V and J are TRBV30 and TRBJ1-5; unclear D gene. The CDR3 length is 14 residues. The germline V gene has CDR1 GTSNPN and CDR2 SVGIG (reference sequence). Trimming took 3 bases from V and 2 from J, leaving 11 bases between them. CDR3 residues: CAWSEGLGNQPQHF. CDR3 nucleotides: TGTGCCTGGAGCGAGGGATTGGGCAATCAGCCCCAGCATTTT.

This chain links TRBV9 with TRBJ2-7; 8 positions agree with TRBD1. Germline V lookup: CDR1 SGDLS, CDR2 YYNGEE. Losses at the gene ends were 0 bases for V and 4 bases for J; bases not matched to a gene: 6. This CDR3 has 15 amino acids. In DNA, the CDR3 is TGTGCCAGCAGCGTAGGACAGGGGAATTGGTACGAGCAGTACTTC. Protein: CASSVGQGNWYEQYF.

For this clone: At one end, the junction sequence differs from germline, possibly due to a read error. The genes are TRBV7-9 and TRBJ1-1, with no clear D. The CDR3 contains 15 residues. Looked up from germline, CDR1 is SEHNR and CDR2 is FQNEAQ (reference sequence). The CDR3 DNA sequence: TGTGCCAGCAGCCTAGCGGACGGCTTGAACACTGAAGCTTTCTTT. This gives the protein CASSLADGLNTEAFF.

The chain has TRBV10-1 and TRBJ1-1; unclear D gene. The CDR3 spans 14 residues. The germline V and J ends were trimmed by 3 bases and 0 bases, with 8 bases remaining between them. Germline V gene lookup returns CDR1 WNHNN and CDR2 SYGVQD (reference sequence). Here the CDR3 reads CASSDGNMNTEAFF. CDR3 DNA: TGCGCCAGCAGTGACGGAAATATGAACACTGAAGCTTTCTTT.